The 6 T cell receptor beta chains below come from one sample, sequenced in a study of blood T cell repertoires in COVID-19. Profiling relied on immunoSEQ multiplex PCR, and the TCRdb table lists in-frame clones only, not all of them. The sample has about 350,000 clones, about nine tenths seen once. Input material: peripheral blood. These receptors were taken from a woman between 50 and 59 years old with COVID-19, enrolled during active disease.

The chain joins TRBV4-2 to TRBJ2-1; 7 bases are a match to TRBD2. V was pared by 0 bases and J by 2 bases, with 7 bases of the junction left unmatched. In germline, CDR1 is LGHNA, CDR2 YNFKEQ. This CDR3 region has 17 residues. This chain's CDR3 is CASSQDRAGVPYNEQFF. The CDR3 DNA sequence: TGTGCCAGCAGCCAAGATAGGGCGGGAGTACCCTACAATGAGCAGTTCTTC.

Only a few counts were recorded for this clone. CDR3 amino acids: CARSLRGQVIYEQYF. CDR3 sequence (DNA): TGTGCCCGCTCCCTAAGGGGACAGGTCATCTACGAGCAGTACTTC. The rearrangement uses TRBV30 and TRBJ2-7; 8 bases are a match to TRBD1. V shed 8 bases and J 3 bases; nucleotides not matched to a gene: 15. Germline CDR1 reads GTSNPN; CDR2 reads SVGIG (reference sequence). The CDR3 extends over 15 amino acids.

The rearrangement joins TRBV7-2 to TRBJ2-1; 7 bases match TRBD2. Germline V gene data show CDR1 as SGHTA and CDR2 as FQGNSA. Trimming took 4 bases from V and 0 from J; bases not matched to a gene: 3. This CDR3 is 15 amino acids long. The CDR3 bases are TGTGCCAGCAGCTCCAGCGGGAACTCCTACAATGAGCAGTTCTTC. Translation: CASSSSGNSYNEQFF. The whole variable domain, remainder taken from reference TRBV7-2 and TRBJ2-1, is GAGVSQSPSNKVTEKGKDVELRCDPISGHTALYWYRQSLGQGLEFLIYFQGNSAPDKSGLPSDRFSAERTGGSVSTLTIQRTQQEDSAVYLCASSSSGNSYNEQFFGPGTRLTVL.

The J gene is TRBJ1-5, the V gene TRBV2; D perhaps matches TRBD1 (6 bases). The germline V gene encodes CDR1 SNHLY and CDR2 FYNNEI. The CDR3 sequence is 14 residues long. V lost 2 bases, J lost 3 bases, and 8 bases lay in between. The DNA for the CDR3 is TGTGCCAGCAGTGAAAACAGGGACAATCAGCCCCAGCATTTT. As protein: CASSENRDNQPQHF.

This chain joins TRBV7-2 and TRBJ2-5; no reliable D call. Per germline, CDR1 SGHTA and CDR2 FQGNSA. CDR3 size: 13 residues. Between the trimmed V and J ends, which lost 5 bases and 7 bases, there was a span of 14 bases. The DNA for the CDR3 is TGTGCCAGCAGCGCCAACTTTGTCGGGACCCAGTACTTC. This translates into CASSANFVGTQYF.

The chain employs TRBV9 and TRBJ2-5; a weak D match, TRBD2 (6 bases). The CDR3 is 14 residues long. In germline, CDR1 is SGDLS, CDR2 YYNGEE. V was clipped by 0 bases and J by 4 bases, with 10 bases between them. DNA for the CDR3: TGTGCCAGCAGCGTAGGGGGACTGGTAGAGACCCAGTACTTC. Translating it yields CASSVGGLVETQYF.